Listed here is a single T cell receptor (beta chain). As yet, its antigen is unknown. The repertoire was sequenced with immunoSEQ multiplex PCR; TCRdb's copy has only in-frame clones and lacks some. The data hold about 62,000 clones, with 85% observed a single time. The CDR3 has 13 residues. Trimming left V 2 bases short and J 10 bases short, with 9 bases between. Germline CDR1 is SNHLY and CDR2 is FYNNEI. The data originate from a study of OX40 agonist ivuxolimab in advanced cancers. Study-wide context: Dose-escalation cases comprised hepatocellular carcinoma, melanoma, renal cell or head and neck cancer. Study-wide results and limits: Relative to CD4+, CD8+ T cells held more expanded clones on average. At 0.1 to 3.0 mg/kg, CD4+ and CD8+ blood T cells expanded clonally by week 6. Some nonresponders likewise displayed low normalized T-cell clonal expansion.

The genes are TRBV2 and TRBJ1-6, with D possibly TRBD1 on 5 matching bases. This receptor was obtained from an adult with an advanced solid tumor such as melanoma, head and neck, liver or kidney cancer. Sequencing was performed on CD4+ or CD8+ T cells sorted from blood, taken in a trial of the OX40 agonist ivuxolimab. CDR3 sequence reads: CASSERGTSPLHF. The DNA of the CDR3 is TGTGCCAGCAGTGAACGGGGGACCTCACCCCTCCACTTT. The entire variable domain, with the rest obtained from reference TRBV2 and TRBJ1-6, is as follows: EPEVTQTPSHQVTQMGQEVILRCVPISNHLYFYWYRQILGQKVEFLVSFYNNEISEKSEIFDDQFSVERPDGSNFTLKIRSTKLEDSAMYFCASSERGTSPLHFGNGTRLTVT.